A selection of T cell receptor beta chains follows, all from one sample in a study of T-cell memory formation after mild COVID-19. Each CDR3 protein gets one entry after TCRdb re-called the 5' RACE reads with MiXCR. Of fewer than 650,000 distinct CDR3 sequences in the sample, 17% are singletons; the top ten hold roughly 8.2%. Sequencing was carried out using PBMCs or a T cell subset sorted from them (not recorded which). These receptors were obtained from an adult woman who had mild COVID-19 (a few samples of this study predate the infection). Cell type and time point are not known. Both conserved end residues are part of each CDR3. D genes are given only for firm matches. Some rows have no size entry. The others give once, few or many, or a class for an expanded clone.

clone_size j_call d_call v_call cdr3_nt cdr3_aa
few TRBJ2-7 TRBD2 TRBV11-2 TGTGCCAGCAGCTTAGAACCGGGGGGCTACGAGCAGTACTTC CASSLEPGGYEQYF
few TRBJ2-3 - TRBV3-1 TGTGCCAGCAGCCAAGCACTCCGGAAGCAGTATTTT CASSQALRKQYF
- TRBJ1-5 - TRBV21-1 TGTGCCAGCAGGCACGGAGAAAATAGCAATCAGCCCCAGCATTTT CASRHGENSNQPQHF
few TRBJ2-3 - TRBV6-1 TGTGCCAGCAGTGAATCACTGCATAGGTCAGATACGCAGTATTTT CASSESLHRSDTQYF
- TRBJ2-6 TRBD1 TRBV5-6 TGTGCCAGCAGCGCCCGGGACAGGGGCCCAACCGTCCTGACTTTC CASSARDRGPTVLTF
few TRBJ1-1 TRBD1 TRBV6-1 TGTGCCAGCAGCCCCTGGGACAGGGGGTATCGGGACACTGAAGCTTTCTTT CASSPWDRGYRDTEAFF
- TRBJ2-5 TRBD1 TRBV20-1 TGCAGTGCTAGAGATTATGGGACAGTTTTGCAAGAGACCCAGTACTTC CSARDYGTVLQETQYF
- TRBJ2-5 TRBD2 TRBV12-3/TRBV12-4 TGTGCCAGCAGCCCACTAGCGGGATTAGAGACCCAGTACTTC CASSPLAGLETQYF
- TRBJ1-6 - TRBV5-4 TGTGCCAGCAGCGAGATTACAGGGAGGGGATCCTATAATTCACCCCTCCACTTT CASSEITGRGSYNSPLHF
few TRBJ1-2 - TRBV29-1 TGCAGTGTGGCGGGGAACTATGGCTACACCTTC CSVAGNYGYTF
- TRBJ2-1 - TRBV5-1 TGCGCCAGCAGCTTTTTGTACAATGAGCAGTTCTTC CASSFLYNEQFF
few TRBJ1-6 TRBD1 TRBV6-2/TRBV6-3 TGTGCCAGCAGGAGAAGACAGGGGTTAAATTCACCCCTCCACTTT CASRRRQGLNSPLHF
- TRBJ2-5 TRBD2 TRBV9 TGTGCCAGCAGCCCAACCGGGACTAGCGGGGGCCAAGAGACCCAGTACTTC CASSPTGTSGGQETQYF
- TRBJ2-3 - TRBV14 TGTGCCAGCAGCCAAGTGCGGGGATTGGATACGCAGTATTTT CASSQVRGLDTQYF
- TRBJ1-2 TRBD1 TRBV3-1 TGTGCCAGCAGCCCTGATCTATCCGACAGGGGGCTTGGCTACACCTTC CASSPDLSDRGLGYTF
few TRBJ1-1 - TRBV5-1 TGCGCCAGCAGCTTGGGTCAGCACTCCAGGAACACTGAAGCTTTCTTT CASSLGQHSRNTEAFF
- TRBJ1-5 - TRBV30 TGTGCCTGGAGTACTAGCAGCGGCAATCAGCCCCAGCATTTT CAWSTSSGNQPQHF
few TRBJ1-1 - TRBV20-1 TGCACTGCGAGGGGAGGACGAACTGAAGCTTTCTTT CTARGGRTEAFF
few TRBJ2-5 - TRBV27 TGTGCCAGCAGTTTATTTCAGGGTCAAGAGACCCAGTACTTC CASSLFQGQETQYF
- TRBJ2-5 TRBD1 TRBV23-1 TGCGCCAGCAGTCCCCTACGGGACAGGGGCACGGGGACCCAGTACTTC CASSPLRDRGTGTQYF
many TRBJ2-5 - TRBV7-7 TGTGCTAGCAGCTCCGGCCCTCCTAGGGACCAAGAGACCCAGTACTTC CASSSGPPRDQETQYF
few TRBJ2-7 TRBD2 TRBV27 TGTGCCAGCAGACTAGCGGGAGGGTACACCTCCTACGAGCAGTACTTC CASRLAGGYTSYEQYF
- TRBJ2-2 - TRBV9 TGTGCCAGCAGCGTATCGTCAAGGGCCGCCACCGGGGAGCTGTTTTTT CASSVSSRAATGELFF
- TRBJ2-1 TRBD2 TRBV24-1 TGTGCCACCAGTGATCCCGTCCTTTTCGGAGCGGGGGGTGTCTATGAGCAGTTCTTC CATSDPVLFGAGGVYEQFF
- TRBJ2-7 - TRBV29-1 TGCAGCGTTGAAGTTATAGCCTCGTACGAGCAGTACTTC CSVEVIASYEQYF
few TRBJ1-1 - TRBV24-1 TGTGCCACCAGTGAGAGTGACACTGAAGCTTTCTTT CATSESDTEAFF
- TRBJ2-5 - TRBV27 TGTGCCAGCAGCCTGTGGGGCCACCAAGAGACCCAGTACTTC CASSLWGHQETQYF
few TRBJ1-2 - TRBV29-1 TGCAGCGTTGAGGGCGGGGAGGGGGGCTACACCTTC CSVEGGEGGYTF
few TRBJ2-7 - TRBV10-3 TGTGCCATCAGTTATCTGCCGGGAGACGAGCAGTACTTC CAISYLPGDEQYF
few TRBJ1-1 - TRBV30 TGTGCCTGGAGTGTCGGGTCTCCGGTGAACACTGAAGCTTTCTTT CAWSVGSPVNTEAFF
- TRBJ2-7 TRBD2 TRBV7-9 TGTGCCAGCGCCCCGTTAGCGGGAGCCTACGAGCAGTACTTC CASAPLAGAYEQYF
few TRBJ2-3 - TRBV24-1 TGTGCCACCAGTGATTTGGGGGGCACCGATACGCAGTATTTT CATSDLGGTDTQYF
- TRBJ2-1 TRBD2 TRBV19 TGTGCCAGTAGGACTATAGCGGGAGCGGCCTACAATGAGCAGTTCTTC CASRTIAGAAYNEQFF
few TRBJ1-1 - TRBV5-1 TGCGCCAGCAGCTTGGCGGGGTTTCGCGAGAACACTGAAGCTTTCTTT CASSLAGFRENTEAFF
- TRBJ2-3 TRBD1 TRBV7-9 TGTGCCAGCAGCGAAACCGGGACAGGGGGCGCGGATACGCAGTATTTT CASSETGTGGADTQYF
many TRBJ2-1 - TRBV7-9 TGTGCCAGCAGCTTCAGGGACAATGAGCAGTTCTTC CASSFRDNEQFF
- TRBJ2-2 - TRBV20-1 TGCAGTGCCGCCCAGAGGGCGAACACCGGGGAGCTGTTTTTT CSAAQRANTGELFF
- TRBJ2-7 - TRBV27 TGTGCCAGCGGGGTAGATAACTCCTACGAGCAGTACTTC CASGVDNSYEQYF
- TRBJ1-1 TRBD1 TRBV6-5 TGTGCCAGCACTTCTACAGGGGACACTGAAGCTTTCTTT CASTSTGDTEAFF
many TRBJ2-7 TRBD1 TRBV10-3 TGTGCCATCAGAACCGGGACAGGGTCCTACGAGCAGTACTTC CAIRTGTGSYEQYF
- TRBJ2-7 - TRBV29-1 TGCAGCGTTGGTCGAGGGGATGGGACCTACGAGCAGTACTTC CSVGRGDGTYEQYF
few TRBJ1-5 - TRBV5-5 TGTGCCAGCAGCTGGAGCGCGGGGGGCAATCAGCCCCAGCATTTT CASSWSAGGNQPQHF
few TRBJ2-5 - TRBV7-8 TGTGCCAGCAGCTTAGCGACAGCCCTAATACGGGGGGCCGGAGAGACCCAGTACTTC CASSLATALIRGAGETQYF
- TRBJ2-7 TRBD1 TRBV29-1 TGCAGCGCTGGTGACAGGGGGCCTTACGAGCAGTACTTC CSAGDRGPYEQYF
once TRBJ1-5 - TRBV6-1 TGTGCCAGCAGTGAAGGGCAGGGCCACCAGCCCCAGCATTTT CASSEGQGHQPQHF
many TRBJ1-4 - TRBV2 TGTGCCAGCACAACCGGGTTCCCGGTACCCCCAACTAATGAAAAACTGTTTTTT CASTTGFPVPPTNEKLFF
- TRBJ1-5 - TRBV7-9 TGTGCCAGCAGCTGGGCAGGCGGGGGCCAGCCCCAGCATTTT CASSWAGGGQPQHF
many TRBJ2-7 - TRBV20-1 TGCAGTGCCCTCCAGCTGGTCTCCTACGAGCAGTACTTC CSALQLVSYEQYF
few TRBJ1-2 - TRBV3-1 TGTGCCAGCAGCCAAGGGCGGGGACTGGTCTATGGCTACACCTTC CASSQGRGLVYGYTF
- TRBJ2-7 TRBD1 TRBV30 TGTGCCTGGACCGAACGTGACAGGGGGATATACGAGCAGTACTTC CAWTERDRGIYEQYF
- TRBJ1-2 - TRBV30 TGTGCCTGGAGTCCGACCGTATACTATGGCTACACCTTC CAWSPTVYYGYTF
- TRBJ1-2 TRBD1 TRBV12-3/TRBV12-4 TGTGCCAGCAGTCCCCCCAGGGGGCTCGACTATGGCTACACCTTC CASSPPRGLDYGYTF
- TRBJ2-7 - TRBV27 TGTGCCAGCAGTTTATCGGACCCAACATACGAGCAGTACTTC CASSLSDPTYEQYF
many TRBJ2-1 - TRBV18 TGTGCCAGCAGCCCAGGGGGGGGTTCCTACAATGAGCAGTTCTTC CASSPGGGSYNEQFF